This T cell receptor beta chain was captured by sequencing in a study of blood T cell repertoires in COVID-19 (dated by TCRdb to the early 2020s). Looking at the study overall: Samples covering the acute and convalescent phases of COVID-19 were provided by collaborators in the United States, Italy and Spain. The samples were drawn from two sources: the first 160 participants of the ongoing ImmuneRACE study, and about 1,300 subjects contributed by 6 global collaborators. A freely available public database, intended as a resource for researchers studying the immune response to SARS-CoV-2, is where the repertoires were released. Sample metadata almost always included a de-identified subject ID, COVID-19 status, age in years and sex. Where HLA class I and class II types were available, the types were taken from metadata supplied by the sample provider, not from assay-based typing. The dataset comprised deeply sampled blood TCRbeta repertoires from subjects exposed to, actively infected with, or recovered from COVID-19. The prospective study material was composed of cDNA or gDNA derived from T cells, B-cell-depleted T cells, or PBMCs.

The collaborating institutions used their own protocols to collect whole blood in K2EDTA tubes. For TCRbeta analysis, collaborators shipped samples in one of three forms: frozen whole blood, isolated PBMCs, or DNA extracted from either of those sample types. Summary of the overall study and its limitations: The quantity of clinical and demographic metadata differed by source and by participant and was supplied without curation.

In the case of this clone: Its antigen is not yet known. Base-call qualities are not available, and no considerably larger clone is one nucleotide away.

TCRbeta CDR3 regions were amplified from genomic DNA by means of the immunoSEQ Assay, a bias-controlled multiplex PCR. The paper's processing steps were these. The number of nucleated cells in each sample was estimated from the amplification of reference gene primers within the assay. Sequence reads were collapsed and filtered to measure the absolute abundance of every unique TCRbeta CDR3 rearrangement. For each sample, productive Simpson clonality was calculated as the square root of Simpson's diversity index across productive rearrangements. TCRdb took over this immuneACCESS table, retaining in-frame rearrangements with V and J assigned. Such tables are incomplete; in checked studies, under half of the missing clones stem from an unresolved V gene, and the remainder is unexplained. V, J and clone size derive from that table, while D and trimming were established from the DNA sequence. In this sample the table shows 140,000 or so clones, roughly 83% of which occur a single time. The ten top clones hold 3% to 3.5% of the sample.

This receptor was identified in a woman of 80 years or more with acute or convalescent COVID-19. The specimen sequenced was peripheral blood.

The CDR3 corresponds to CASSPPTTDLSGYTF. The DNA sequence is TGTGCCAGCTCACCACCTACGACAGACCTCAGTGGCTACACCTTC. The chain was built from TRBV18 and TRBJ1-2, and TRBD1 may be the D gene, going by 5 matching bases. The CDR3 runs 15 amino acids, cysteine and phenylalanine included. Only the CDR3 region is kept as DNA, spanning 45 bases read in frame from base 1. Deletion took 0 bases off V and 7 bases off J, with a span of 15 bases between the germline ends. CDR1 and CDR2 are drawn from the germline V gene: KGHSH, LQKENI. Where the CDR3 stops, the reference TRBV18 and TRBJ1-2 genes take over; the full variable domain is NAGVMQNPRHLVRRRGQEARLRCSPMKGHSHVYWYRQLPEEGLKFMVYLQKENIIDESGMPKERFSAEFPKEGPSILRIQQVVRGDSAAYFCASSPPTTDLSGYTFGSGTRLTVV.